The 24 T cell receptor beta chains presented below share a single source sample, sequenced in a study of T-cell memory formation after mild COVID-19. Each CDR3 protein gets one entry after TCRdb re-called the 5' RACE reads with MiXCR. The table includes fewer than 250,000 distinct CDR3 sequences, roughly a tenth detected once. Sequencing was done on a sample of PBMCs or a T cell subset sorted from them (not recorded which). The receptors stem from a man aged 18-30 years who had mild COVID-19 (a few samples of this study predate the infection). Cell type and time point are not known.

This clonotype was counted between two and nine times. The CDR3 DNA sequence: TGTGCCAGCTCCCGGGACGGCAGCTCCTACGAGCAGTACTTC. Translation: CASSRDGSSYEQYF. The V call is TRBV7-2, the J call TRBJ2-7; D may correspond to TRBD1 or TRBD2 (5 bases each). V shed 8 bases and J shed 0 bases, with 14 bases lying between them. Per germline, CDR1 SGHTA and CDR2 FQGNSA. CDR3 size: 14 residues.

This clonotype appeared a few times. The chain links TRBV5-1 to TRBJ1-1; D is perhaps TRBD1 (6 bases). This CDR3 spans 14 amino acids. Germline values: CDR1 SGHRS, CDR2 YFSETQ. V lost 4 bases and J lost 3, with 13 bases in between. CDR3 residues: CASSATGRDTEAFF. For the CDR3, the DNA is TGCGCCAGCAGCGCAACAGGGCGGGACACTGAAGCTTTCTTT.

This clonotype was counted only a few times. The V call is TRBV4-1, the J call TRBJ2-3; 7 bases line up with TRBD1. Germline values: CDR1 MGHRA, CDR2 YSYEKL. V lost 4 bases and J lost 5; bases outside the gene matches: 15. This CDR3 spans 17 amino acids. The CDR3 sequence: CASSRPGQRLRRDTQYF. The CDR3 DNA reads TGCGCCAGCAGCCGACCGGGACAGAGACTTCGTAGAGATACGCAGTATTTT.

This clonotype was seen only a few times. The chain is built from TRBV6-5 and TRBJ1-1; D is unclear. Deletions cut 6 bases from V and 3 bases from J, with 8 bases between. Looked up from germline, CDR1 is MNHEY and CDR2 is SVGAGI. This CDR3 is built from 12 residues. The DNA for the CDR3 is TGTGCCAGCAGCACGGTCGACACTGAAGCTTTCTTT. It translates to CASSTVDTEAFF.

V usage is TRBV29-1 and J usage is TRBJ2-7; maybe TRBD1 (6 bases). Germline values: CDR1 SQVTM, CDR2 ANQGSEA. The CDR3 loop spans 13 amino acids. This CDR3 is CRLDRFYPLEQYV. The CDR3 coding sequence is TGCAGGTTAGACAGGTTCTACCCCCTCGAGCAGTACGTC.

This clonotype turned up a few times. The V call is TRBV28, the J call TRBJ1-1; D is perhaps TRBD1 (5 bases). Germline V gene data show CDR1 as MDHEN and CDR2 as SYDVKM. The CDR3 sequence is 11 residues long. Trimming removed 6 bases at V and 8 bases at J, with 10 bases between. The CDR3, as DNA: TGTGCCAGCAGAAGGGGCAGGGAAGCTTTCTTT. This encodes CASRRGREAFF. The whole variable domain, remainder taken from reference TRBV28 and TRBJ1-1, is DVKVTQSSRYLVKRTGEKVFLECVQDMDHENMFWYRQDPGLGLRLIYFSYDVKMKEKGDIPEGYSVSREKKERFSLILESASTNQTSMYLCASRRGREAFFGQGTRLTVV.

This clonotype was detected only a few times. The chain links TRBV6-2 or TRBV6-3 to TRBJ1-2; tentatively, D is TRBD1 (5 bases). The CDR3 is 14 residues long. From germline, CDR1 is MNHEY and CDR2 SVGEGT. Trimming removed 7 bases at V and 2 bases at J, with 14 bases between. In nucleotides, the CDR3 is TGTGCCAGCACTGTTCCAGGGCTGAACTATGGCTACACCTTC. Its translation: CASTVPGLNYGYTF.

V and J are TRBV7-9 and TRBJ2-4; no clear D. Germline V CDR1 and CDR2: SEHNR, FQNEAQ (reference sequence). CDR3 length: 12 amino acids. V dropped 6 bases and J dropped 5 bases, with 8 bases sitting between them. The CDR3 coding sequence is TGTGCCAGCAGTACCCGGGAAAACATTCAGTACTTC. This translates into CASSTRENIQYF.

The chain is built from TRBV28 and TRBJ1-1, with D hard to call. CDR1 and CDR2 (germline): MDHEN, SYDVKM. This CDR3 is built from 14 residues. V lost 1 base, J lost 4 bases, and 10 bases lay in between. This CDR3 is CASSLSPGGTEAFF. The DNA of the CDR3 is TGTGCCAGCAGTTTATCCCCGGGAGGCACTGAAGCTTTCTTT.

This chain joins TRBV7-2 and TRBJ2-5; D is uncertain. The germline V gene has CDR1 SGHTA and CDR2 FQGNSA. The CDR3 is 14 amino acids. V lost 4 bases and J lost 5, with 14 bases in between. DNA for the CDR3: TGTGCCAGCAGCTACTATCTCGGCGGCGAGACCCAGTACTTC. Its protein is CASSYYLGGETQYF.

The chain couples TRBV12-3 or TRBV12-4 to TRBJ1-4, with D unresolved. This CDR3 is 15 amino acids long. Trimming cost V 4 bases and J 0 bases, with 9 bases left between them. For the CDR3, the DNA is TGTGCCAGCAGTTGGAGGGAGGCAACTAATGAAAAACTGTTTTTT. Translation: CASSWREATNEKLFF.

This clonotype was detected only a few times. The rearrangement joins TRBV7-8 to TRBJ1-1; the D is unclear. Trimming removed 1 base from V and 4 bases from J, with 10 bases in between. Germline lookup yields CDR1 SGHVS and CDR2 FQNEAQ. There are 14 residues in the CDR3. The CDR3 DNA follows: TGTGCCAGCAGCTTAGATGCGGGTCCCACTGAAGCTTTCTTT. It yields the protein CASSLDAGPTEAFF.

This clonotype was counted between two and nine times. The V gene is TRBV6-5, the J gene TRBJ1-3, with D hard to call. With 5 bases removed from V and 4 bases from J, the gap between germline ends came to 12 bases. The CDR3 totals 14 residues. CDR1 and CDR2 (germline): MNHEY, SVGAGI. CDR3 DNA: TGTGCCAGCAGTCTCTACGCCGCGGGAAACACCATATATTTT. As protein: CASSLYAAGNTIYF.

The table lists this clonotype with many counts. The chain joins TRBV11-2 to TRBJ2-7; no clear D gene. The CDR3 has 13 residues. Germline V gene sequence: CDR1 SGHAT, CDR2 FQNNGV. V was clipped by 4 bases and J by 4 bases, with 11 bases between them. The CDR3 region is CASSSRTEYEQYF. In DNA form, the CDR3 reads TGTGCCAGCAGCTCCCGGACGGAGTACGAGCAGTACTTC.

This chain links TRBV5-5 with TRBJ2-4, with TRBD2 as a possible D gene (6 bases). Germline V CDR1 and CDR2: SGHKS, YYEKEE (reference sequence). V shed 4 bases and J shed 6 bases, with 17 bases lying between them. The CDR3 contains 15 residues. The CDR3 DNA follows: TGTGCCAGCAGCATTGGCGGGGACGGTAGAAACATTCAGTACTTC. Translated: CASSIGGDGRNIQYF.

The chain recombines TRBV10-2 with TRBJ2-2; 10 positions agree with TRBD2. The CDR3 has 15 amino acids. The ends lost 2 bases at V and 6 bases at J; junction bases unmatched: 3. Germline loops: CDR1 WSHSY, CDR2 SAAADI. DNA of the CDR3: TGCGCCAGCAGTGAGGAACTAGCGGGGCCCGGGGAGCTGTTTTTT. Translation: CASSEELAGPGELFF.

Concerning this clonotype: One base away lies a much larger clone, so this may be a sequencing read error. The CDR3 spells CASSRTSPTQYF. CDR3 bases: TGTGCCAGCAGCAGGACTAGCCCTACGCAGTATTTT. The gene calls are TRBV7-9 and TRBJ2-3; 8 bases match TRBD2. The germline V gene encodes CDR1 SEHNR and CDR2 FQNEAQ (reference sequence). The CDR3 runs 12 residues. Trimming cost V 5 bases and J 8 bases; bases outside gene matches: 3.

This clonotype was seen a handful of times. The chain employs TRBV5-1 and TRBJ2-7; D unclear. Trimming cost V 3 bases and J 6 bases, with 19 bases left between them. The CDR3 has 15 residues. Looked up from germline, CDR1 is SGHRS and CDR2 is YFSETQ. CDR3 sequence (DNA): TGCGCCAGCAGCTCGGGCCTCCGAGGTATGGGCGAGCAGTACTTC. Encoded protein: CASSSGLRGMGEQYF.

Many counts were recorded for this clonotype. The rearrangement links TRBV20-1 to TRBJ2-3; perhaps TRBD2 as D (5 bases). The germline CDR1 and CDR2 sequences are DFQATT and SNEGSKA (reference sequence). V was clipped by 6 bases and J by 0 bases, with 19 bases between them. The CDR3 runs 16 residues. The CDR3 DNA follows: TGCAGTGCCCCACCGGCCGGGGTGGGGAGCACAGATACGCAGTATTTT. It translates to CSAPPAGVGSTDTQYF.

This clonotype was detected a few times. The rearrangement joins TRBV19 to TRBJ1-5, with 7 bases matching TRBD1. The CDR3 runs 14 residues. Germline V gene sequence: CDR1 LNHDA, CDR2 SQIVND (reference sequence). Trimming cost V 8 bases and J 3 bases; bases outside gene matches: 7. The CDR3 loop is CASQQGNFNQPQHF. In nucleotides, the CDR3 is TGTGCCAGTCAACAGGGGAACTTCAATCAGCCCCAGCATTTT. The complete variable domain, with remaining parts taken from reference TRBV19 and TRBJ1-5, reads DGGITQSPKYLFRKEGQNVTLSCEQNLNHDAMYWYRQDPGQGLRLIYYSQIVNDFQKGDIAEGYSVSREKKESFPLTVTSAQKNPTAFYLCASQQGNFNQPQHFGDGTRLSIL.

This clonotype was found a few times. The CDR3 DNA sequence: TGTGCCACCAGCAGGGGACCGGTCTACGAGCAGTACGTC. Translating it yields CATSRGPVYEQYV. The chain carries TRBV15 and TRBJ2-7; the D call may be TRBD1 or TRBD2 (5 bases each). The CDR3 spans 13 residues. The germline gives CDR1 LNHNV, CDR2 YYDKDF (reference sequence). V lost 3 bases to trimming and J lost 3 bases, with 9 bases between them.

This clonotype was recorded many times. This CDR3 reads CASSSGPNTEAFF. In DNA, the CDR3 is TGTGCCAGCAGCTCCGGACCCAACACTGAAGCTTTCTTT. The V call is TRBV7-3, the J call TRBJ1-1; D gene ambiguous. The germline gives CDR1 SGHTA, CDR2 FQGTGA. The germline V and J ends were trimmed by 4 bases and 2 bases, with 8 bases remaining between them. The CDR3 runs to 13 residues.

This chain uses TRBV9 with TRBJ2-2; D may match TRBD1 or TRBD2 (6 bases each). V shed 3 bases and J shed 4 bases, with 13 bases lying between them. The CDR3 spans 15 residues. CDR1 SGDLS and CDR2 YYNGEE come from the germline V gene. CDR3 nucleotides: TGTGCCAGCAGCGCCCGGTCGGGGGCCACCGGGGAGCTGTTTTTT. Residues: CASSARSGATGELFF.

This clonotype was counted at least ten times. The rearrangement uses TRBV5-1 and TRBJ1-3, with D unresolved. The CDR3 has 15 residues. Germline loops: CDR1 SGHRS, CDR2 YFSETQ. Trimming pared 4 bases from V and 2 bases from J, leaving 13 bases between. CDR3 nucleotides: TGCGCCAGCAGCCCGACGGACCCGCCTGGAAACACCATATATTTT. Protein product: CASSPTDPPGNTIYF.